This T cell receptor beta chain was recovered during a study of cytomegalovirus exposure and HLA in healthy donors. PCR primers comprised 60 Vbeta and 13 Jbeta primers. Assay: immunoSEQ multiplex PCR; the TCRdb copy retains only in-frame clones and omits some. Among under 200,000 clones listed, 75% to 90% were seen once. To note about this clone: Its antigen is unknown.

Each donor's status was that of a healthy bone marrow donor. V lost 4 bases, J lost 4 bases, and 8 bases stayed unmatched. Germline V lookup: CDR1 GTSNPN, CDR2 SVGIG (reference sequence). The CDR3 extends over 14 amino acids. Study-wide points: TCR beta V segments were, for the most part, productive about 87% or about 30% of the time in an earlier analysis. Association of 16,951 TCR beta sequences with HLA alleles was found at 0.05 false discovery rate in a later analysis.

This clonotype was obtained from a male donor in good health and CMV-seronegative. The rearrangement joins TRBV30 to TRBJ2-7; 9 nucleotides match TRBD1. Specimen: PBMCs. The CDR3 sequence is CAWNRGLQAYEQYF. The CDR3, as DNA: TGTGCCTGGAACAGGGGGCTACAAGCTTACGAGCAGTACTTC.